This T cell receptor (beta chain) originates from a study of cytotoxic CD8 clonotypes in ibrutinib-treated CLL. Across the whole study: Sequencing produced an average of 255,043 productive templates and more than 90,000 productive rearrangements per sample.

Using immunoSEQ multiplex PCR, the repertoire was profiled, and TCRdb retains in-frame clones only, with some absent. The sample includes roughly 110,000 clones, 58% of them seen just once. A remark on this clone: Its specificity is not known.

Whole-study results and caveats: Before falling back toward baseline at progression, clonality had risen at the time of ibrutinib response. Patients showed higher baseline clonality than age-matched healthy donors, and it tracked circulating CD8+ T-cell counts.

The receptor was isolated from a human donor with chronic lymphocytic leukemia. The specimen was PBMCs, collected after 24 months of ibrutinib treatment.

The CDR3 sequence: CASSLDGEKLFF. In DNA, the CDR3 is TGTGCCAGCAGCTTAGACGGGGAAAAACTGTTTTTT. The V call is TRBV11-3, the J call TRBJ1-4, with no clear D. From germline, CDR1 is SGHNT and CDR2 YENEEA. This CDR3 has 12 amino acids. V was trimmed by 0 bases and J by 8 bases, leaving 4 bases between them.